Following are 6 T cell receptor beta chains from one sample sequenced in a study of cytomegalovirus exposure and HLA in healthy donors. The PCR made use of 60 Vbeta and 13 Jbeta primers. The table came from immunoSEQ multiplex PCR; TCRdb's copy has only in-frame clones and leaves some out. The table shows around 220,000 clones, with over 60% occurring only once. Source material: PBMCs. These receptors came from a man aged 35 to 55 in good health and CMV-seronegative.

In the case of this clone: Other DNA variants within this sample encode the same CDR3. The chain recombines TRBV7-9 with TRBJ2-7, with 7 nucleotides matching TRBD1. The ends lost 5 bases at V and 3 bases at J; junction bases unmatched: 7. Germline CDR1 reads SEHNR; CDR2 reads FQNEAQ (reference sequence). CDR3 length: 14 residues. CDR3 nucleotide sequence: TGTGCCAGCAGCCTCAGACAGGGAAGCTACGAGCAGTACTTC. This encodes CASSLRQGSYEQYF.

Only a few counts were recorded for this clone. This rearrangement joins TRBV4-1 to TRBJ1-4; D may be TRBD1 (6 bases). Trimming stripped 0 bases from V and 8 bases from J, with 19 bases between. There are 17 residues in the CDR3. Germline V lookup: CDR1 MGHRA, CDR2 YSYEKL. This CDR3 is CASSQEDGWTVTEKLFF. CDR3 bases: TGCGCCAGCAGCCAAGAAGACGGTTGGACAGTTACAGAAAAACTGTTTTTT.

This clone was picked up one time. The chain has TRBV7-9 and TRBJ1-2, with TRBD1 as a possible D gene (6 bases). This CDR3 has 14 amino acids. Trimming stripped 4 bases from V and 12 bases from J, with 21 bases between. Per the germline V gene, CDR1 is SEHNR and CDR2 is FQNEAQ (reference sequence). In DNA form, the CDR3 reads TGTGCCAGCAGCTCACCCAAACTTCGACAGGCCGACACCTTC. It specifies CASSSPKLRQADTF.

This sequence joins TRBV4-2 and TRBJ1-1; 7 bases align to TRBD1. CDR1 and CDR2 from the germline V gene are LGHNA and YNFKEQ. With 5 bases clipped from V and 2 bases from J, the junction kept 8 bases outside the gene matches. The CDR3 sequence is 15 residues long. This CDR3 reads CASSSGQAQNTEAFF. The CDR3 nucleotides are TGTGCCAGCAGCTCCGGACAGGCCCAAAACACTGAAGCTTTCTTT.

The chain joins TRBV28 to TRBJ1-1; D is uncertain. CDR3 length: 11 amino acids. Germline loops: CDR1 MDHEN, CDR2 SYDVKM. Deletions cut 2 bases from V and 4 bases from J, with 2 bases between. CDR3 loop: CASSLRTEAFF. DNA of the CDR3: TGTGCCAGCAGTTTACGCACTGAAGCTTTCTTT. Drawing the rest from reference TRBV28 and TRBJ1-1, the complete variable domain is DVKVTQSSRYLVKRTGEKVFLECVQDMDHENMFWYRQDPGLGLRLIYFSYDVKMKEKGDIPEGYSVSREKKERFSLILESASTNQTSMYLCASSLRTEAFFGQGTRLTVV.

V and J are TRBV6-5 and TRBJ2-1, with 9 bases fitting TRBD1. The CDR3 covers 14 residues. V dropped 6 bases and J dropped 5; count of bases not matched to a gene: 5. CDR1 and CDR2 from the germline V gene are MNHEY and SVGAGI. The CDR3 nucleotides read TGTGCCAGCAGACGACAGGGGGAACACAATGAGCAGTTCTTC. It codes for CASRRQGEHNEQFF.